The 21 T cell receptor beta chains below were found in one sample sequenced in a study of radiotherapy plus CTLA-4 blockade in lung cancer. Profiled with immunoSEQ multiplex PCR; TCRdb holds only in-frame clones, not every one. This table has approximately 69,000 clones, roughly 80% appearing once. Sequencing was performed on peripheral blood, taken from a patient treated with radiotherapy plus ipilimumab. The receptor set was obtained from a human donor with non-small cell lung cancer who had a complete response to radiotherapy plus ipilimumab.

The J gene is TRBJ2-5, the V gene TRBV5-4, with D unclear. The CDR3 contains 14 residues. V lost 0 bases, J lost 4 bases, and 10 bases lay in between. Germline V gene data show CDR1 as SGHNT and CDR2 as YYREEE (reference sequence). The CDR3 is CASSLGPVGETQYF. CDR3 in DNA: TGTGCCAGCAGCTTGGGTCCTGTGGGAGAGACCCAGTACTTC. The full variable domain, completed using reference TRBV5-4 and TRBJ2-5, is ETGVTQSPTHLIKTRGQQVTLRCSSQSGHNTVSWYQQALGQGPQFIFQYYREEENGRGNFPPRFSGLQFPNYSSELNVNALELDDSALYLCASSLGPVGETQYFGPGTRLLVL.

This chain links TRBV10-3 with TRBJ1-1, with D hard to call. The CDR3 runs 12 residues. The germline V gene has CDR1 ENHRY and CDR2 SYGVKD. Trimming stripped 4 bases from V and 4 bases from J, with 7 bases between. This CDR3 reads CAISGRSTEAFF. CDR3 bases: TGTGCCATCAGTGGTAGGAGCACTGAAGCTTTCTTT.

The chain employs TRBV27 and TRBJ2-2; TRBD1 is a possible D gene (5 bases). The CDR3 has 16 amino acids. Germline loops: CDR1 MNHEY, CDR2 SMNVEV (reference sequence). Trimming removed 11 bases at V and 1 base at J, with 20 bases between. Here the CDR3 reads CAASSKGIGNTGELFF. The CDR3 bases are TGTGCCGCATCTTCCAAGGGGATCGGGAACACCGGGGAGCTGTTTTTT.

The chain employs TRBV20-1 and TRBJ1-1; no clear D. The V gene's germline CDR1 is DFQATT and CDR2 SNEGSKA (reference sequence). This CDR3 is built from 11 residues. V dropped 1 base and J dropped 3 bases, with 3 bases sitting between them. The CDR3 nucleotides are TGCAGTGCTAGAGCAGACACTGAAGCTTTCTTT. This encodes CSARADTEAFF.

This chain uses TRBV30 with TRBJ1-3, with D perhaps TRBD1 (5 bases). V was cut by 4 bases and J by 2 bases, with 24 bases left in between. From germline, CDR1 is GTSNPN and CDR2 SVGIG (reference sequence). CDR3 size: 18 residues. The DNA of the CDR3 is TGTGCCTGGACCCCTAAAACCCCTGGGGAGGGGACTGGAAACACCATATATTTT. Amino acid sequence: CAWTPKTPGEGTGNTIYF. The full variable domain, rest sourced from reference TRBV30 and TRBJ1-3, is SQTIHQWPATLVQPVGSPLSLECTVEGTSNPNLYWYRQAAGRGLQLLFYSVGIGQISSEVPQNLSASRPQDRQFILSSKKLLLSDSGFYLCAWTPKTPGEGTGNTIYFGEGSWLTVV.

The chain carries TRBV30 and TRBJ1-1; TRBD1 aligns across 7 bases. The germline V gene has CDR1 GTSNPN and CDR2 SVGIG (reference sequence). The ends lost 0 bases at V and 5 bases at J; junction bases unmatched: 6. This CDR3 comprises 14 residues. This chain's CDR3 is CAWSVPGGKTEAFF. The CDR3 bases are TGTGCCTGGAGTGTACCAGGGGGTAAAACTGAAGCTTTCTTT. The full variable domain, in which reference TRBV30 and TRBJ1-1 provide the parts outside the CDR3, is SQTIHQWPATLVQPVGSPLSLECTVEGTSNPNLYWYRQAAGRGLQLLFYSVGIGQISSEVPQNLSASRPQDRQFILSSKKLLLSDSGFYLCAWSVPGGKTEAFFGQGTRLTVV.

This CDR3 reads CASSIASQGSGNTIYF. The DNA for the CDR3 is TGTGCCAGTAGTATTGCCTCACAGGGATCTGGAAACACCATATATTTT. This sequence joins TRBV19 and TRBJ1-3, with D possibly matching TRBD1 (6 bases). CDR3 length: 16 residues. Between the trimmed V and J ends, which lost 3 bases and 1 base, there was a span of 13 bases. The germline V gene encodes CDR1 LNHDA and CDR2 SQIVND (reference sequence).

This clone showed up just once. The CDR3 coding sequence is TGCGCCAGCAGGGGCTACAATGAGCAGTTCTTC. This codes for CASRGYNEQFF. The chain carries TRBV4-1 and TRBJ2-1, with D unresolved. Germline V gene lookup returns CDR1 MGHRA and CDR2 YSYEKL. The CDR3 totals 11 residues. The V gene lost 6 bases and the J gene lost 3 bases, with 3 bases spanning the gap.

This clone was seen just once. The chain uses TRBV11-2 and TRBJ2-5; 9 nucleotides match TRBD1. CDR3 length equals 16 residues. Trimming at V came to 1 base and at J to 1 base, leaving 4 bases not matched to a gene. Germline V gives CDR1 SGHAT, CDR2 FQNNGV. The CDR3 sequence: CASSLAGQGLQETQYF. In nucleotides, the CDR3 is TGTGCCAGCAGCTTAGCGGGACAGGGACTCCAAGAGACCCAGTACTTC. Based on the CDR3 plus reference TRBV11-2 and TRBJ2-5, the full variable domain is EAGVAQSPRYKIIEKRQSVAFWCNPISGHATLYWYQQILGQGPKLLIQFQNNGVVDDSQLPKDRFSAERLKGVDSTLKIQPAKLEDSAVYLCASSLAGQGLQETQYFGPGTRLLVL.

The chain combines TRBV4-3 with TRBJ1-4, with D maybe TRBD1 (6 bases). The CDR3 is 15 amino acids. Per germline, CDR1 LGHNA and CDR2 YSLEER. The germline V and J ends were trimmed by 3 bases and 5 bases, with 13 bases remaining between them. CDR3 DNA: TGCGCCAGCAGCCATTCGTGGGGACAAAATGAAAAACTGTTTTTT. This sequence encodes CASSHSWGQNEKLFF.

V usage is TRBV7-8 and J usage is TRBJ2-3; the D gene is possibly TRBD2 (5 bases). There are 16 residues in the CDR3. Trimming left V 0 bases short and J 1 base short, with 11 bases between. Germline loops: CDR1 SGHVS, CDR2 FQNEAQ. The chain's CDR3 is CASSLATGKGTDTQYF. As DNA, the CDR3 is TGTGCCAGCAGCTTAGCAACGGGGAAGGGCACAGATACGCAGTATTTT.

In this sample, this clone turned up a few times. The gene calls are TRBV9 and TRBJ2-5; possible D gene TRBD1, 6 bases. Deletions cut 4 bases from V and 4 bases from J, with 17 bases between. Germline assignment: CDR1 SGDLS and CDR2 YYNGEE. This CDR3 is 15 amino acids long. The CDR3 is CASSLGQLDGETQYF. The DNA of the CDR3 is TGTGCCAGCAGCTTAGGACAGTTAGACGGAGAGACCCAGTACTTC.

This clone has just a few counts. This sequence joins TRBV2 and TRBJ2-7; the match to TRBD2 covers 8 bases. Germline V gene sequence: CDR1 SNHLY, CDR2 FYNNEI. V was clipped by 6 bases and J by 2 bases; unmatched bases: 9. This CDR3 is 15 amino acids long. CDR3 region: CASRRGGGSPYEQYF. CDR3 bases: TGTGCCAGCAGACGGGGCGGGGGGTCCCCCTACGAGCAGTACTTC.

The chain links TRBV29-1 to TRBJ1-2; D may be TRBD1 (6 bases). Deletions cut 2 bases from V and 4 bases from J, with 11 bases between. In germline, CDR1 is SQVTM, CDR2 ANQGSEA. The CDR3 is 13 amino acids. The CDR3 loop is CSVEQGLLYGYTF. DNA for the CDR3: TGCAGCGTTGAACAGGGGTTACTCTATGGCTACACCTTC.

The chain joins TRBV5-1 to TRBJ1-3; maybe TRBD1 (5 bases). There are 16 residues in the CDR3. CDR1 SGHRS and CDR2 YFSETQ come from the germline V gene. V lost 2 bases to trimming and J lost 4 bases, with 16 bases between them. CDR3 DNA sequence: TGCGCCAGCAGCTTTGACTTATCGGGGCTAGGAAACACCATATATTTT. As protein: CASSFDLSGLGNTIYF.

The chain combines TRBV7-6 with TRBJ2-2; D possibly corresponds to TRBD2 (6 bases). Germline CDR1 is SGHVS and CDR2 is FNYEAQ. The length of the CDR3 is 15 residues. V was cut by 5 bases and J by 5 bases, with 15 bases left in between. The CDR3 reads CASSGGTDRTGELFF. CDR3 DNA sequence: TGTGCCAGCAGCGGGGGGACTGATAGGACCGGGGAGCTGTTTTTT. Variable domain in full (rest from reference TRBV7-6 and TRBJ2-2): GAGVSQSPRYKVTKRGQDVALRCDPISGHVSLYWYRQALGQGPEFLTYFNYEAQQDKSGLPNDRFSAERPEGSISTLTIQRTEQRDSAMYRCASSGGTDRTGELFFGEGSRLTVL.

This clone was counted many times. The CDR3 nucleotides read TGTGCCATCAGTGAGTCTAGCAGGGGCTATGGCTACACCTTC. Translated, it gives CAISESSRGYGYTF. This chain connects TRBV10-3 to TRBJ1-2; D may be TRBD1 (6 bases). V lost 0 bases, J lost 4 bases, and 9 bases lay in between. Germline loops: CDR1 ENHRY, CDR2 SYGVKD. CDR3 length: 14 amino acids.

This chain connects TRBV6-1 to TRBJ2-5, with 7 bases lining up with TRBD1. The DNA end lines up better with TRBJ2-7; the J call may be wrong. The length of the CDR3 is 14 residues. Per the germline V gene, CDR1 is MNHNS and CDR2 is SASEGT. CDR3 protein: CASSGDRRVYEQYF. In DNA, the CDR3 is TGTGCCAGCAGTGGGGACAGAAGAGTCTACGAGCAGTACTTC.

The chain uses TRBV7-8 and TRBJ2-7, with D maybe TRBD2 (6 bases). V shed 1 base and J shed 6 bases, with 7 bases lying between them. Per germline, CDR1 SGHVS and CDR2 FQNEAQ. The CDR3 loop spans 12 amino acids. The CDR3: CASSLGEVEQYF. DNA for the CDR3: TGTGCCAGCAGCTTAGGGGAGGTCGAGCAGTACTTC.

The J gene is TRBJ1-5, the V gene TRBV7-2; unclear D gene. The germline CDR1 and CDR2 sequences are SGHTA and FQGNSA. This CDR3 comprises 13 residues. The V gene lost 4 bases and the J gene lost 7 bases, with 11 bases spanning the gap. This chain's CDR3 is CASSSSQNQPQHF. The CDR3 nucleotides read TGTGCCAGCAGCTCCTCACAAAACCAGCCCCAGCATTTT.

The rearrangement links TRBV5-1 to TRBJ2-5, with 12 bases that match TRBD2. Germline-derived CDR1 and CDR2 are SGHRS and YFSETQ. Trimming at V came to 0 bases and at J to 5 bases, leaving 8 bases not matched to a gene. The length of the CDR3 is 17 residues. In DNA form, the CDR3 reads TGCGCCAGCAGCTTGGAGCCTAGCGGGAGGGCTAGGGAGACCCAGTACTTC. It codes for CASSLEPSGRARETQYF.